This T cell receptor beta chain was obtained from a study of blood T cell repertoires in COVID-19. Study overall: Acute and convalescent COVID-19 specimens originated in the United States, Italy and Spain. Sources were T cells, B-cell-depleted T cells, or PBMCs; the material itself was cDNA or gDNA.

TCRdb keeps only in-frame clones here, not all; method: immunoSEQ multiplex PCR. Of fewer than 300,000 clones in the sample, approximately 77% were seen once. The CDR3 spans 15 residues. In germline, CDR1 is SGHTA, CDR2 FQGNSA. The junction had 4 bases not matched to a gene; V was cut back by 3 bases and J by 6 bases. The chain couples TRBV7-2 to TRBJ1-4; 10 bases agree with TRBD1. Sequenced: peripheral blood. The source is a woman between 18 and 29 years old with acute or convalescent COVID-19. The CDR3 protein is CASSLDRGAHEKLFF. CDR3 coding DNA: TGTGCCAGCAGCTTGGACAGGGGGGCTCATGAAAAACTGTTTTTT.